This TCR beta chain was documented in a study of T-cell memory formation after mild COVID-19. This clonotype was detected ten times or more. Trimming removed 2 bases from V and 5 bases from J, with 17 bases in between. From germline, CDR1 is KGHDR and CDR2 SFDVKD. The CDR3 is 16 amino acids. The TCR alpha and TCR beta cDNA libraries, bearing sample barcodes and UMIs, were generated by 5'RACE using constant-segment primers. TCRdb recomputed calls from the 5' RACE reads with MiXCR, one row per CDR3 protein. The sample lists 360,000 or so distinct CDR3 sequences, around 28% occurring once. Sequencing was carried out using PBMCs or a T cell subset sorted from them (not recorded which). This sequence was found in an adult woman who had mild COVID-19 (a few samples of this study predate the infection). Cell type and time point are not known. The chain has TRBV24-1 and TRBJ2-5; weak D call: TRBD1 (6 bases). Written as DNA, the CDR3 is TGTGCCACCAGTGATTCCGGGACATGGGTTCGGGAGACCCAGTACTTC. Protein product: CATSDSGTWVRETQYF.